One sample yielded the 5 T cell receptor beta chains listed below, sequenced in a study of T-cell reconstitution after alpha-beta-depleted transplantation in children. For TCRbeta, the library was prepared with unique molecular identifiers. TCRdb itself ran the PCR reads through MiXCR, one entry per CDR3 protein. This sample has around 72,000 distinct CDR3 sequences, with just under 5% found just once. Sequences were derived from PBMCs, mostly from graft donor cells, sampled 180 days after TCRalphabeta/CD19-depleted stem cell transplant. The receptor source for this set is a boy in the first two years of life who had a stem cell transplant for acute myeloid leukemia, so the T cells may come from the graft donor.

This clonotype was picked up many times. This rearrangement joins TRBV18 to TRBJ2-3; D gene ambiguous. Per the germline V gene, CDR1 is KGHSH and CDR2 is LQKENI. V was trimmed by 6 bases and J by 6 bases, leaving 19 bases between them. The CDR3 covers 15 residues. As DNA, the CDR3 is TGTGCCAGCTCCCCCCTGTCTCCGTCCTGGGATACGCAGTATTTT. Translating gives CASSPLSPSWDTQYF.

This clonotype was seen repeatedly, ten times or more. The V call is TRBV5-1, the J call TRBJ2-5; tentatively, D is TRBD1 (6 bases). The V gene's germline CDR1 is SGHRS and CDR2 YFSETQ. V lost 3 bases to trimming and J lost 4 bases, with 13 bases between them. CDR3 length equals 14 residues. CDR3 sequence (DNA): TGCGCCAGCAGCTACGAGGGCAGGGGAGAGACCCAGTACTTC. This sequence encodes CASSYEGRGETQYF.

This clonotype appeared many times. The V call is TRBV12-5, the J call TRBJ2-1; a possible D gene is TRBD1 (5 bases). The CDR3 totals 14 residues. Germline CDR1 is LGHNT and CDR2 is FRNRAP. Trimming removed 7 bases from V and 8 bases from J, with 18 bases in between. CDR3 in DNA: TGTGCTAGTGATCTCGACAGAGACGGGTATGAGCAGTTCTTC. This sequence encodes CASDLDRDGYEQFF.

There are many counts of this clonotype. V usage is TRBV19 and J usage is TRBJ2-3; TRBD1 matches at 7 bases. The junction had 4 bases not matched to a gene; V was cut back by 5 bases and J by 2 bases. Germline CDR1 is LNHDA and CDR2 is SQIVND (reference sequence). The CDR3 totals 14 residues. The CDR3 nucleotides are TGTGCCAGTAGTTGGGACAGAGTCACAGATACGCAGTATTTT. As protein: CASSWDRVTDTQYF.

The table lists this clonotype with many counts. The chain couples TRBV7-9 to TRBJ2-2, with D possibly being TRBD1 (6 bases). The CDR3 has 18 amino acids. Germline V lookup: CDR1 SEHNR, CDR2 FQNEAQ (reference sequence). Trimming shortened V by 4 bases and J by 1 base, and 19 bases separated the two germline ends. CDR3 sequence: CASSWSTGSLRNTGELFF. CDR3 bases: TGTGCCAGCAGCTGGAGTACAGGGTCCCTCCGGAACACCGGGGAGCTGTTTTTT.